The rows below give T cell receptor beta chains drawn from one sample of a study of shared clonotypes between healthy human individuals. Clones were read by immunoSEQ multiplex PCR, and TCRdb kept only the in-frame ones, dropping some. Among under 1 million clones listed, around 96% were seen once. Sequences were obtained from naive CD8+ T cells sorted from blood. These receptors originate from a man aged 25-45 years in good health. Each CDR3 is given with its conserved first and last residue. Each record gives: J gene, D gene, V gene, CDR3 protein. The D gene is left open where the match is weak.

>TRBJ2-2|NA|TRBV2
CANAGTTNTGELFF
>TRBJ1-2|NA|TRBV27
CASSPQGTYGYTF
>TRBJ2-1|NA|TRBV7-2
CASSLKNNEQFF
>TRBJ2-1|TRBD2|TRBV7-9
CASSQTSAYNEQFF
>TRBJ2-3|NA|TRBV9
CASSGEESSTDTQYF
>TRBJ1-2|NA|TRBV7-9
CASSLGAGSGYGYTF
>TRBJ2-3|NA|TRBV7-6
CASSLASGSTDTQYF
>TRBJ2-1|NA|TRBV27
CASSSGNEQFF
>TRBJ2-7|NA|TRBV2
CASSAIDSEQYF
>TRBJ1-2|TRBD1|TRBV4-3
CASSEIYTGGAYNYGYTF
>TRBJ2-7|NA|TRBV11-2
CASSLDSYEQYF
>TRBJ1-5|NA|TRBV5-5
CASSLLGNQPQHF
>TRBJ2-2|NA|TRBV7-9
CASSPPIGDHTGELFF
>TRBJ2-2|NA|TRBV5-6
CASSVSNGGELFF
>TRBJ2-5|TRBD2|TRBV27
CASRTGTSGRKRETQYF
>TRBJ2-3|NA|TRBV13
CASSQASSPQYF
>TRBJ2-7|TRBD2|TRBV9
CASSVGLADTYEQYF
>TRBJ2-7|TRBD1|TRBV25-1
CASSGGTGWYEQYF
>TRBJ2-7|NA|TRBV27
CASSLGSGLEQYF
>TRBJ1-1|NA|TRBV7-9
CASSPPREGAFF
>TRBJ1-2|NA|TRBV7-9
CASSLTGNGYTF
>TRBJ2-3|NA|TRBV27
CASSSDALTDTQYF
>TRBJ2-4|TRBD1|TRBV7-2
CAGGTGDGNIQYF
>TRBJ2-7|NA|TRBV7-3
CASSLDPSSYEQYF
>TRBJ2-1|TRBD1|TRBV9
CASSTPKGTGGKYNEQFF
>TRBJ1-3|NA|TRBV2
CASSDSEQSSSGNTIYF
>TRBJ1-3|NA|TRBV9
CASSVAGSGNTIYF
>TRBJ2-7|TRBD1|TRBV29-1
CSVDRGQGLHEQYF
>TRBJ2-2|NA|TRBV18
CASSPPEYGTLNTGELFF
>TRBJ2-7|TRBD2|TRBV13
CASSSHRLAETYEQYF
>TRBJ2-3|TRBD2|TRBV7-3
CASSSLAGGPSTDTQYF
>TRBJ2-1|NA|TRBV28
CASMSGYEQFF
>TRBJ2-7|TRBD1|TRBV7-9
CASSLAQGAFNEQYF
>TRBJ2-1|TRBD2|TRBV28
CASSTTGLGLNEQFF
>TRBJ1-2|TRBD1|TRBV7-9
CASSSGTGNYGYTF
>TRBJ2-2|NA|TRBV5-5
CASSLGAGGELFF
>TRBJ2-1|NA|TRBV4-1
CASSGGSEQFF
>TRBJ2-7|TRBD2|TRBV14
CASSQGISRTSDSYEQYF
>TRBJ2-7|NA|TRBV6-5
CASSYSGAGSYEQYF
>TRBJ1-1|NA|TRBV27
CASRPRTANTEAFF
>TRBJ2-7|NA|TRBV7-5
CVRSFTTGTGSYEQYF
>TRBJ1-2|NA|TRBV7-9
CASSSGNYGYTF
>TRBJ2-7|NA|TRBV5-1
CASSAGKRAKYEQYF
>TRBJ2-5|NA|TRBV5-1
CASSLAEDWQETQYF
>TRBJ2-7|NA|TRBV2
CASSPSGAYEQYF
>TRBJ2-7|TRBD2|TRBV27
CASSYSGSVYEQYF
>TRBJ1-5|TRBD1|TRBV7-9
CASSWGTGAKGSNQPQHF
>TRBJ2-7|NA|TRBV7-9
CASSSWEGGGLNEQYF
>TRBJ2-7|TRBD1|TRBV6-1
CASSEAGTGIYEQYF